The rows below give T cell receptor beta chains drawn from one sample of a study of T cell repertoires in cytomegalovirus infection. Each CDR3 protein gets one entry after TCRdb re-called the reads with MiXCR. The table includes approximately 76,000 distinct CDR3 sequences, more than 3% detected once. Source material: PBMCs. Receptors originate from a human donor in good health (CMV status not recorded). Some clones in this sample may be carry-over from other donors' samples. CDR3s include the opening cysteine and the closing phenylalanine or tryptophan. The D gene is left open where the match is weak. Expanded clones get a size class; other rows say once, few or many, or leave the size out.

clone_size d_call j_call v_call cdr3_aa cdr3_nt
many . TRBJ1-2 TRBV4-3 CASSQDPGTHYGYTF TGCGCCAGCAGCCAAGATCCGGGGACCCATTATGGCTACACCTTC
many . TRBJ2-3 TRBV7-3 CASSLYPTDTDTQYF TGTGCCAGCAGCTTATACCCTACTGACACAGATACGCAGTATTTT
many . TRBJ2-2 TRBV28 CASRTGPSLGELFF TGTGCCAGCAGAACAGGACCCTCGCTTGGGGAGCTGTTTTTT
many . TRBJ1-4 TRBV6-5 CASSYHQGVLEKLFF TGTGCCAGCAGTTACCATCAGGGAGTCCTCGAAAAACTGTTTTTT
many . TRBJ1-1 TRBV7-2 CASSQKRGATEAFF TGTGCCAGCAGCCAAAAGAGGGGGGCCACTGAAGCTTTCTTT
many . TRBJ2-7 TRBV20-1 CSASRGGADEQYF TGCAGTGCTAGTCGGGGCGGGGCCGACGAGCAGTACTTC
many . TRBJ2-1 TRBV20-1 CSARGVAGGIF .
many TRBD1 TRBJ1-5 TRBV6-1 CASRKTGETYSNQPQHF TGTGCCAGCAGAAAGACAGGGGAAACTTATAGCAATCAGCCCCAGCATTTT
many . TRBJ2-3 TRBV29-1 CSVELGRGTDTQYF TGCAGCGTTGAATTGGGCAGGGGCACAGATACGCAGTATTTT
many . TRBJ1-5 TRBV28 CASSLQGRWNQPQHF TGTGCCAGCAGTTTGCAGGGGCGTTGGAATCAGCCCCAGCATTTT
many . TRBJ2-4 TRBV7-2 CASSLGGPQNIQYF TGTGCCAGCAGCTTAGGGGGCCCGCAAAACATTCAGTACTTC
many . TRBJ1-5 TRBV12-3/TRBV12-4 CASRVGDGWPQHF TGTGCCAGCAGGGTGGGTGACGGATGGCCCCAGCATTTT
many TRBD1 TRBJ2-7 TRBV7-2 CASSSRTGYEQYF TGTGCCAGCAGCTCCCGGACAGGGTACGAGCAGTACTTC
many . TRBJ1-6 TRBV6-5 CASSYSGVSRSNNSPLHF TGTGCCAGCAGTTACTCGGGTGTCAGTAGGAGCAATAATTCACCCCTCCACTTT
. . TRBJ1-5 TRBV9 CASSLYGGNQPQHF TGTGCCAGCAGCCTCTATGGGGGGAATCAGCCACAGCATTTT
. TRBD2 TRBJ2-1 TRBV27 CASSSGRLAGDNEQFF TGTGCCAGCAGTTCCGGCAGGCTAGCGGGGGACAATGAGCAGTTCTTC
many . TRBJ1-2 TRBV6-1 CATERGRVYGYTF TGTGCCACCGAGAGGGGACGGGTCTATGGCTACACCTTC
many . TRBJ2-3 TRBV18 CASSPSTTDTQYF TGTGCCAGCTCACCAAGTACCACAGATACGCAGTATTTT
many . TRBJ1-1 TRBV5-5 CASSFWDEEAFF TGTGCCAGCAGCTTCTGGGACGAGGAAGCTTTCTTT
many . TRBJ1-4 TRBV2 CASSQGLNEKLFF TGTGCCAGCAGTCAGGGCTTGAATGAAAAACTGTTTTTT
many . TRBJ1-1 TRBV7-2 CASSPPQAAAFF TGTGCCAGCAGCCCCCCCCAGGCAGCTGCTTTCTTT
many TRBD1 TRBJ2-6 TRBV20-1 CSARGQGAAGANVLTF TGCAGTGCTAGAGGACAGGGGGCTGCTGGGGCCAACGTCCTGACTTTC